The 22 T cell receptor beta chains listed next were all sequenced from one sample in a study of blood T cell repertoires in COVID-19. The repertoire was sequenced with immunoSEQ multiplex PCR; TCRdb's copy has only in-frame clones and lacks some. The sample records some 220,000 clones, 65% to 90% being singletons. The sample consisted of peripheral blood. These receptors were collected from a man in his fifties or sixties with COVID-19, enrolled during active disease.

The chain combines TRBV7-2 with TRBJ2-3; tentative D call: TRBD2 (6 bases). CDR3 size: 14 residues. The V end was cut by 0 bases, the J end by 5 bases, with 9 bases between. The germline V gene has CDR1 SGHTA and CDR2 FQGNSA. CDR3 sequence reads: CASSLAGGIDTQYF. In nucleotides, the CDR3 is TGTGCCAGCAGCTTAGCGGGGGGTATAGATACGCAGTATTTT.

The rearrangement joins TRBV19 to TRBJ2-2, with D uncertain. This CDR3 has 14 amino acids. The germline CDR1 and CDR2 sequences are LNHDA and SQIVND (reference sequence). Trimming left V 3 bases short and J 5 bases short, with 10 bases between. The CDR3 loop is CASSILIETGELFF. CDR3 nucleotide sequence: TGTGCCAGTAGTATCCTCATAGAAACCGGGGAGCTGTTTTTT.

This sequence joins TRBV19 and TRBJ1-2; the D gene is possibly TRBD1 (5 bases). Trimming removed 6 bases at V and 0 bases at J, with 11 bases between. The CDR3 is 14 residues long. Germline loops: CDR1 LNHDA, CDR2 SQIVND (reference sequence). CDR3 loop: CASSPDRTNYGYTF. In DNA, the CDR3 is TGTGCCAGTAGCCCTGACAGAACTAACTATGGCTACACCTTC.

The CDR3: CASSLQSGAEQYF. In DNA, the CDR3 is TGTGCCAGCTCACTTCAATCAGGGGCCGAGCAGTACTTC. The chain recombines TRBV18 with TRBJ2-7, with a tentative D call TRBD1 (6 bases). Trimming cost V 4 bases and J 6 bases, with 13 bases left between them. This CDR3 has 13 amino acids. Per the germline V gene, CDR1 is KGHSH and CDR2 is LQKENI. Full variable domain (outside the CDR3, taken from reference TRBV18 and TRBJ2-7): NAGVMQNPRHLVRRRGQEARLRCSPMKGHSHVYWYRQLPEEGLKFMVYLQKENIIDESGMPKERFSAEFPKEGPSILRIQQVVRGDSAAYFCASSLQSGAEQYFGPGTRLTVT.

J is TRBJ1-1 and V is TRBV29-1; 8 bases are a match to TRBD1. Germline V gene lookup returns CDR1 SQVTM and CDR2 ANQGSEA. The CDR3 runs to 14 residues. After removal of 6 bases from V and 6 bases from J, the junction contained 12 bases not matched to a gene. The CDR3 reads CSVTGQGKSPEAFF. The CDR3 coding sequence is TGCAGCGTGACTGGACAGGGTAAGAGTCCTGAAGCTTTCTTT.

This clone was detected once. The chain joins TRBV19 to TRBJ2-7, with D possibly being TRBD1 (6 bases). This CDR3 has 15 amino acids. Germline values: CDR1 LNHDA, CDR2 SQIVND (reference sequence). Trimming pared 1 base from V and 4 bases from J, leaving 14 bases between. The CDR3 region is CASSIGTGTSYEQYF. The CDR3 bases are TGTGCCAGTAGTATAGGAACAGGGACCTCTTACGAGCAGTACTTC.

V and J are TRBV18 and TRBJ1-3; weak D call: TRBD1 (5 bases). Trimming pared 0 bases from V and 0 bases from J, leaving 9 bases between. Germline V gives CDR1 KGHSH, CDR2 LQKENI. CDR3 size: 16 residues. The CDR3 loop reads CASSPPNQGSGNTIYF. The CDR3 nucleotides are TGTGCCAGCTCACCACCGAACCAGGGCTCTGGAAACACCATATATTTT.

The J gene is TRBJ2-7, the V gene TRBV5-1, with TRBD1 identical over 9 bases. V shed 8 bases and J 2 bases; nucleotides not matched to a gene: 14. CDR3 size: 16 residues. CDR1 and CDR2 from the germline V gene are SGHRS and YFSETQ. CDR3 sequence: CARAKHRDRVTYEQYF. CDR3 nucleotides: TGCGCCAGGGCGAAACACCGGGACAGGGTGACCTACGAGCAGTACTTC. Complete variable domain (other parts from reference TRBV5-1 and TRBJ2-7): KAGVTQTPRYLIKTRGQQVTLSCSPISGHRSVSWYQQTPGQGLQFLFEYFSETQRNKGNFPGRFSGRQFSNSRSEMNVSTLELGDSALYLCARAKHRDRVTYEQYFGPGTRLTVT.

The chain joins TRBV6-4 to TRBJ2-1; 8 bases align to TRBD1. CDR3 length: 14 residues. CDR1 and CDR2 from the germline V gene are MRHNA and SNTAGT. The ends lost 6 bases at V and 15 bases at J; junction bases unmatched: 16. Here the CDR3 reads CASSQDRVGRVRFF. The CDR3 DNA sequence: TGTGCCAGCAGCCAGGACAGGGTGGGCCGTGTGCGGTTCTTC.

This chain connects TRBV28 to TRBJ1-2, with TRBD1 matching 8 bases. The germline V gene encodes CDR1 MDHEN and CDR2 SYDVKM. After removal of 5 bases from V and 8 bases from J, the junction contained 10 bases not matched to a gene. The CDR3 runs 14 residues. The CDR3 loop is CASSPNTGGRGYTF. The CDR3 DNA reads as TGTGCCAGCAGTCCCAATACAGGGGGGCGCGGCTACACCTTC.

The rearrangement links TRBV6-5 to TRBJ2-3; TRBD2 agrees at 7 bases. The CDR3 is 15 amino acids. V lost 6 bases to trimming and J lost 4 bases; unmatched junction nucleotides: 10. Per the germline V gene, CDR1 is MNHEY and CDR2 is SVGAGI. DNA of the CDR3: TGTGCCAGCAGACCCAGACTAACTAGCGCAGATACGCAGTATTTT. This encodes CASRPRLTSADTQYF.

The gene calls are TRBV18 and TRBJ1-1, with 8 bases matching TRBD1. V gave up 3 bases and J gave up 4 bases; unmatched junction bases: 7. This CDR3 spans 15 amino acids. Germline lookup yields CDR1 KGHSH and CDR2 LQKENI. CDR3 sequence (DNA): TGTGCCAGCTCACCCGGACAGGGTGGCATCACTGAAGCTTTCTTT. Amino acids: CASSPGQGGITEAFF.

V is TRBV28 and J is TRBJ2-2, with a weak D call TRBD2 (6 bases). Trimming removed 3 bases from V and 7 bases from J, with 18 bases in between. This CDR3 is built from 16 residues. The V gene's germline CDR1 is MDHEN and CDR2 SYDVKM. CDR3 sequence reads: CASSFMMGTFGGELFF. The CDR3 coding sequence is TGTGCCAGCAGTTTTATGATGGGGACTTTCGGCGGGGAGCTGTTTTTT. Full variable domain (remainder filled in from reference TRBV28 and TRBJ2-2): DVKVTQSSRYLVKRTGEKVFLECVQDMDHENMFWYRQDPGLGLRLIYFSYDVKMKEKGDIPEGYSVSREKKERFSLILESASTNQTSMYLCASSFMMGTFGGELFFGEGSRLTVL.

The chain is built from TRBV11-2 and TRBJ1-1; a weak D match, TRBD1 (5 bases). CDR3 length: 13 amino acids. Germline lookup yields CDR1 SGHAT and CDR2 FQNNGV. The ends were cut back, 5 bases at V and 1 base at J, with 8 bases in the middle. DNA for the CDR3: TGTGCCAGCAGCACCGGACAGAACACTGAAGCTTTCTTT. It encodes CASSTGQNTEAFF.

This clone was seen only a few times. The DNA for the CDR3 is TGTGCCAGCAGCCCTCCTGGAGGGGGGGCGAACACCGGGGAGCTGTTTTTT. This translates into CASSPPGGGANTGELFF. This sequence joins TRBV7-9 and TRBJ2-2, with D tentatively TRBD2 (7 bases). CDR1 is SEHNR and CDR2 is FQNEAQ in the germline V gene (reference sequence). Trimming pared 5 bases from V and 0 bases from J, leaving 16 bases between. CDR3 size: 17 residues. The full variable domain, completed using reference TRBV7-9 and TRBJ2-2, is DTGVSQNPRHKITKRGQNVTFRCDPISEHNRLYWYRQTLGQGPEFLTYFQNEAQLEKSRLLSDRFSAERPKGSFSTLEIQRTEQGDSAMYLCASSPPGGGANTGELFFGEGSRLTVL.

Written as DNA, the CDR3 is TGCGCCAGCAGCTTGCTAGCGGGGGGAAACAATGAGCAGTTCTTC. Protein: CASSLLAGGNNEQFF. The chain combines TRBV5-1 with TRBJ2-1, with 11 bases identical to TRBD2. The CDR3 contains 15 residues. Germline V lookup: CDR1 SGHRS, CDR2 YFSETQ. V was pared by 1 base and J by 5 bases, with 2 bases of the junction left unmatched.

V gene TRBV6-2 or TRBV6-3 combines with J gene TRBJ2-3, with 11 bases that match TRBD2. The CDR3 is made up of 17 amino acids. The V segment lost 2 bases and the J segment 4 bases; nucleotides outside the gene matches: 8. Germline loops: CDR1 MNHEY, CDR2 SVGEGT. The DNA of the CDR3 is TGTGCCAGCAGTTACAATCTAGCGGGGGGAACCCCAGATACGCAGTATTTT. As protein: CASSYNLAGGTPDTQYF.

The gene calls are TRBV11-2 and TRBJ1-2; D is unclear. CDR1 is SGHAT and CDR2 is FQNNGV in the germline V gene. The CDR3 contains 13 residues. V dropped 4 bases and J dropped 5 bases, with 11 bases sitting between them. The DNA for the CDR3 is TGTGCCAGCAGCTCCACCTCGGGTTATGGCTACACCTTC. Its protein is CASSSTSGYGYTF. The full variable domain, rest sourced from reference TRBV11-2 and TRBJ1-2, is EAGVAQSPRYKIIEKRQSVAFWCNPISGHATLYWYQQILGQGPKLLIQFQNNGVVDDSQLPKDRFSAERLKGVDSTLKIQPAKLEDSAVYLCASSSTSGYGYTFGSGTRLTVV.

This rearrangement joins TRBV7-8 to TRBJ2-7, with TRBD1 as a possible D gene (5 bases). Germline CDR1 and CDR2: SGHVS and FQNEAQ. Trimming stripped 3 bases from V and 5 bases from J, with 23 bases between. There are 17 residues in the CDR3. CDR3 protein: CASSFQAWQWGPDEQYF. DNA for the CDR3: TGTGCCAGCAGCTTTCAGGCGTGGCAGTGGGGCCCTGACGAGCAGTACTTC.

The V and J genes are TRBV6-5 and TRBJ2-1; TRBD2 matches at 8 bases. The CDR3 is made up of 15 amino acids. Per the germline V gene, CDR1 is MNHEY and CDR2 is SVGAGI. J lost 9 bases, V lost 6 bases, and 13 bases had no gene match. The CDR3 loop is CASSHLFGGAFEQFF. The CDR3, as DNA: TGTGCCAGCAGCCACCTCTTCGGGGGGGCCTTTGAGCAGTTCTTC.

The chain combines TRBV30 with TRBJ2-7; 7 positions agree with TRBD1. The CDR3 length is 11 residues. Trimming cost V 1 base and J 6 bases; bases outside gene matches: 0. Germline V gene lookup returns CDR1 GTSNPN and CDR2 SVGIG (reference sequence). CDR3: CAWSEGAEQYF. The CDR3 nucleotides read TGTGCCTGGAGTGAGGGGGCCGAGCAGTACTTC.

The rearrangement joins TRBV12-3 or TRBV12-4 to TRBJ2-2; the D gene is possibly TRBD1 (5 bases). Trimming pared 6 bases from V and 8 bases from J, leaving 13 bases between. CDR3 length: 13 residues. In nucleotides, the CDR3 is TGTGCCAGCAGCCCCCTGGGGCCAGGGGAGCTGTTTTTT. Translated: CASSPLGPGELFF.